This TCR beta chain stems from a study of blood T cell repertoires in COVID-19. Study summary: Samples representing acute and convalescent COVID-19 were sourced from the United States, Italy and Spain. The cDNA or gDNA used as material had been derived from T cells, B-cell-depleted T cells, or PBMCs.

In the original workflow: Reference gene primer amplification yielded estimated nucleated cell counts. The table came from immunoSEQ multiplex PCR; TCRdb's copy has only in-frame clones and leaves some out. V, J and clone size reflect that table, while D and trimming were determined from the DNA. The sample consists of 90,000 to 120,000 clones, about four fifths of them appearing once. The J segment lost 8 bases and the V segment lost 4 bases, leaving 8 bases of the junction unmatched. The CDR3 loop spans 15 amino acids. Germline values: CDR1 LGHDT, CDR2 YNNKEL (reference sequence). V gene TRBV3-1 (or the pseudogene TRBV3-2) combines with J gene TRBJ1-4; 9 bases fit TRBD1. This TCR came from a human donor in a cohort sampled during active COVID-19. Source material: peripheral blood. CDR3 coding DNA: TGTGCCAGCAGCCCCCCGGGACAGGGAATGGAAAAACTGTTTTTT. Translated: CASSPPGQGMEKLFF.